A single sample gave rise to the 29 T cell receptor beta chains below, sequenced in a study of T cells in women clearing cervical HPV infection. Data came from immunoSEQ multiplex PCR; TCRdb stores just in-frame clones and leaves some out. The sample has tens of thousands of clones; the top ten hold less than 15%. The sample was blood buffy coat. The receptors here all came from a woman between 18 and 75 years old with a cervical HPV16 infection that either progressed to CIN3+ or cleared (not recorded which).

About this clone itself: The read halts 3 residues ahead of the CDR3 end, with the missing end drawn from the germline J gene. The chain carries TRBV12-3 or TRBV12-4 and TRBJ2-1, with TRBD1 matching 10 bases. The junction had 11 bases not matched to a gene; V was cut back by 7 bases and J by 5 bases. The CDR3 length is 16 residues. The CDR3 spells CASKTGGQGLHNEQFF. CDR3 bases read: TGTGCCAGCAAAACGGGGGGACAGGGGCTTCACAATGAG.

A remark on this clone: The read ends 3 residues shy of where the CDR3 ends; the end is completed using the germline J gene. V gene TRBV20-1 combines with J gene TRBJ2-4; D might be TRBD1 (6 bases). This CDR3 has 15 amino acids. The germline V and J ends were trimmed by 0 bases and 0 bases, with 9 bases remaining between them. Germline CDR1 reads DFQATT; CDR2 reads SNEGSKA (reference sequence). CDR3 DNA (partial): TGCAGTGCTAGAGATCAGGGGTCAGCCAAAAACATT. This sequence encodes CSARDQGSAKNI. The full CDR3 protein reads CSARDQGSAKNIQYF.

A word on this clone: The CDR3 goes on 3 residues after the read ends, and that part is filled in from the germline J gene. The chain recombines TRBV18 with TRBJ1-1; D unclear. Trimming took off 4 bases at V and 1 base at J, with 10 bases between the two ends. Germline V gives CDR1 KGHSH, CDR2 LQKENI. This CDR3 contains 14 residues. CDR3 residues: CASSRPTENTEAFF. CDR3 DNA, as far as it was read: TGTGCCAGCTCACGACCAACAGAGAACACTGAA.

Regarding this clone: The read gets to within 3 residues of the CDR3 end, and the germline J gene fills in the rest. V gene TRBV4-1 combines with J gene TRBJ2-3; no clear D gene. Looked up from germline, CDR1 is MGHRA and CDR2 is YSYEKL. Trimming took off 2 bases at V and 3 bases at J, with 12 bases between the two ends. The CDR3 has 15 amino acids. The CDR3 DNA, read in part, is TGCGCCAGCAGCCAATGGGCAGGTGGTACAGATACG. Translation: CASSQWAGGTDT. The CDR3, in full, reads CASSQWAGGTDTQYF.

This chain's CDR3 is CASSSTGVDGYTF. The covered CDR3 bases are TGTGCCAGTAGTTCCACAGGGGTGGATGGC. The rearrangement joins TRBV19 to TRBJ1-2; 7 bases are shared with TRBD1. Read sequence stops 3 residues before the CDR3 end, and the germline J gene provides the missing end. The V segment lost 5 bases and the J segment 6 bases; nucleotides outside the gene matches: 6. Germline CDR1 is LNHDA and CDR2 is SQIVND (reference sequence). This CDR3 spans 13 amino acids.

As regards this clone: The read ends 3 residues shy of where the CDR3 ends; the end is completed using the germline J gene. The chain carries TRBV30 and TRBJ2-7; 8 nucleotides align to TRBD1. The CDR3 spans 13 residues. The V gene's germline CDR1 is GTSNPN and CDR2 SVGIG (reference sequence). V was pared by 1 base and J by 4 bases, with 3 bases of the junction left unmatched. The CDR3 bases that were read are TGTGCCTGGAGTGGGACAGGGCAGTACGAG. It is translated as CAWSGTGQYE. The full CDR3 is CAWSGTGQYEQYF.

A note on this clone: Sequencing ends 3 residues short of the CDR3 end; the germline J gene provides the rest. V and J are TRBV2 and TRBJ2-5; D unresolved. Per the germline V gene, CDR1 is SNHLY and CDR2 is FYNNEI. Trimming removed 1 base from V and 4 bases from J, with 10 bases in between. The length of the CDR3 is 14 residues. CDR3 DNA (partial): TGTGCCAGCAGTGAAGAAGGGTCAGGAGAGACC. Its protein is CASSEEGSGET. The CDR3 in its entirety is CASSEEGSGETQYF.

With respect to this clone: The read falls 3 residues short of the CDR3 end, and the missing part is taken from the germline J gene. The V call is TRBV7-9, the J call TRBJ1-2; unclear D gene. The germline gives CDR1 SEHNR, CDR2 FQNEAQ (reference sequence). CDR3 length: 13 residues. This CDR3 reads CASRRGSNYDYTF. CDR3 bases read: TGTGCCAGCAGAAGAGGTTCCAACTACGAC.

Worth noting for this clone: The read ends 3 residues shy of where the CDR3 ends; the end is completed using the germline J gene. The V call is TRBV30, the J call TRBJ2-2, with a tentative D call TRBD2 (6 bases). Germline V gene sequence: CDR1 GTSNPN, CDR2 SVGIG (reference sequence). The CDR3 has 13 amino acids. The CDR3 reads CAWSGARGEKLFF. The DNA read from the CDR3 is TGTGCCTGGAGTGGGGCGCGGGGTGAAAAG.

As to this clone: The read terminates 3 residues before the CDR3 end, so the remaining end is supplied by the germline J gene. The chain carries TRBV10-3 and TRBJ1-4; D ambiguous. The CDR3 consists of 16 residues. CDR1 is ENHRY, CDR2 SYGVKD, per germline. This chain's CDR3 is CAIRQESSSYNSPLFF. The CDR3 DNA, read in part, is TGTGCCATCAGACAAGAATCTAGCTCCTATAATTCACCA.

About this clone: Read coverage stops 3 residues before the CDR3 terminus; the germline J gene supplies the remainder. V is TRBV19 and J is TRBJ2-1; 9 bases fit TRBD2. The germline V gene encodes CDR1 LNHDA and CDR2 SQIVND (reference sequence). This CDR3 has 15 amino acids. V gave up 6 bases and J gave up 8 bases; unmatched junction bases: 11. The CDR3 reads CASRGSGGREDEQFF. Partial CDR3 DNA: TGTGCCAGTAGAGGAAGCGGGGGGCGAGAGGATGAG.

Frequency places this clone as medium-sized (0.01 to 0.1%). The read gets to within 3 residues of the CDR3 end, and the germline J gene fills in the rest. The rearrangement uses TRBV20-1 and TRBJ2-7; 7 nucleotides match TRBD1. The CDR3 is made up of 12 amino acids. Germline assignment: CDR1 DFQATT and CDR2 SNEGSKA (reference sequence). V lost 7 bases to trimming and J lost 0 bases; unmatched junction nucleotides: 3. The CDR3 loop is CSGQGSSYEQYF. Incomplete CDR3 DNA: TGCAGTGGACAGGGTAGCTCCTACGAG.

The sequenced CDR3 bases are TGTGCCAGCAGTTACGGTGGAGGGGGAGAA. Its protein is CASSYGGGGE. The whole CDR3 protein reads CASSYGGGGEAFF. The J gene is TRBJ1-1, the V gene TRBV13; a possible D gene is TRBD1 (6 bases). The read terminates 3 residues before the CDR3 end, so the remaining end is supplied by the germline J gene. This CDR3 has 13 residues. Germline CDR1 is PRHDT and CDR2 is FYEKMQ (reference sequence). The variable domain in full, completed from reference TRBV13 and TRBJ1-1, reads AAGVIQSPRHLIKEKRETATLKCYPIPRHDTVYWYQQGPGQDPQFLISFYEKMQSDKGSIPDRFSAQQFSDYHSELNMSSLELGDSALYFCASSYGGGGEAFFGQGTRLTVV.

As to this clone: The CDR3 goes on 3 residues after the read ends, and that part is filled in from the germline J gene. The chain employs TRBV4-1 and TRBJ1-5, with 9 bases lining up with TRBD1. This CDR3 has 15 amino acids. Per germline, CDR1 MGHRA and CDR2 YSYEKL. The V and J ends lost 3 bases and 6 bases, in that order; junction bases with no gene match: 6. The covered CDR3 bases are TGCGCCAGCAGCCAGGAGGCACAGGGGGCTCAGCCC. Amino acids: CASSQEAQGAQP. The CDR3 in its entirety is CASSQEAQGAQPQHF.

The CDR3 reads CASSSNGYTGRGGQYF. The sequenced part of the CDR3 DNA is TGTGCCAGCTCATCCAATGGTTATACAGGCAGGGGTGGT. The chain joins TRBV18 to TRBJ2-4; weak D call: TRBD1 (6 bases). The CDR3 is cut off 3 residues early in the read; its end comes from the germline J gene. This CDR3 region has 16 residues. The germline gives CDR1 KGHSH, CDR2 LQKENI. Full variable domain (outside the CDR3, taken from reference TRBV18 and TRBJ2-4): NAGVMQNPRHLVRRRGQEARLRCSPMKGHSHVYWYRQLPEEGLKFMVYLQKENIIDESGMPKERFSAEFPKEGPSILRIQQVVRGDSAAYFCASSSNGYTGRGGQYFGAGTRLSVL.

Comments on this clone: The sequence runs out 3 residues before the end of the CDR3; the remainder is reconstructed from the germline J gene. The rearrangement uses TRBV10-3 and TRBJ2-5, with a tentative D call TRBD1 (7 bases). Between the trimmed V and J ends, which lost 6 bases and 2 bases, there was a span of 25 bases. Germline CDR1 reads ENHRY; CDR2 reads SYGVKD. This CDR3 comprises 18 residues. Partial CDR3 DNA: TGTGCCATCAGCGGGGGTGCTAAGACAGGGAAATGGCAAGAGACC. Translated: CAISGGAKTGKWQET. The CDR3 as a whole reads CAISGGAKTGKWQETQYF.

With respect to this clone: Sequencing ends 3 residues short of the CDR3 end; the germline J gene provides the rest. The chain has TRBV7-3 and TRBJ2-5; D gene unclear. The germline V gene has CDR1 SGHTA and CDR2 FQGTGA. The V gene lost 0 bases and the J gene lost 2 bases, with 10 bases spanning the gap. This CDR3 comprises 15 residues. CDR3 bases read: TGTGCCAGCAGCTTAACGGCAGAGTTTCAAGAGACC. Encoded protein: CASSLTAEFQET. The entire CDR3 reads CASSLTAEFQETQYF.

In regard to this clone: With the read ending 3 residues before the CDR3 end, the germline J gene is used to fill in that end. Distinct nucleotide sequences in the sample also encode this CDR3. V usage is TRBV18 and J usage is TRBJ1-3, with TRBD1 matching over 7 bases. From germline, CDR1 is KGHSH and CDR2 LQKENI. The length of the CDR3 is 15 residues. The ends lost 2 bases at V and 4 bases at J; junction bases unmatched: 5. The sequenced CDR3 bases are TGTGCCAGCTCACCAGAGGGGGCTACCGGAAACACC. Residues: CASSPEGATGNT. The whole CDR3 sequence is CASSPEGATGNTIYF.

A remark on this clone: The observed sequence ends 3 residues before the CDR3 terminus, with the missing tail filled in from the germline J gene. The rearrangement links TRBV19 to TRBJ2-5, with a weak D call TRBD2 (7 bases). V lost 3 bases and J lost 4, with 18 bases in between. Germline V lookup: CDR1 LNHDA, CDR2 SQIVND (reference sequence). The CDR3 has 16 residues. The covered CDR3 bases are TGTGCCAGTAGTATCAGGTCTCGCGGGGGCGTAGAGACC. It translates to CASSIRSRGGVET. The entire CDR3 protein reads CASSIRSRGGVETQYF.

CDR3 DNA (partial): TGTGCCAGCAGCCCCTCCTTTTACAGGCTTAATAATTCACCC. Protein sequence: CASSPSFYRLNNSP. In full, the CDR3 is CASSPSFYRLNNSPLHF. V usage is TRBV4-2 and J usage is TRBJ1-6, with D possibly TRBD1 on 5 matching bases. The read is 3 residues too short to cover the CDR3 end, so that end is filled in from the germline J gene. Germline CDR1 and CDR2: LGHNA and YNFKEQ. The CDR3 length is 17 residues. Trimming took 4 bases from V and 5 from J, leaving 18 bases between them.

This clone is called medium-sized based on its frequency. The CDR3 end is not reached by the read, which stops 3 residues before it; the germline J gene fills it in. V is TRBV19 and J is TRBJ1-2; TRBD1 matches at 7 bases. The CDR3 has 16 residues. Germline loops: CDR1 LNHDA, CDR2 SQIVND (reference sequence). V dropped 0 bases and J dropped 6; count of bases not matched to a gene: 10. Here the CDR3 reads CASSIDHRGKQDGYTF. The CDR3 bases that were read are TGTGCCAGTAGTATAGACCACAGGGGAAAGCAAGATGGC.

Comment on this clone: The CDR3 end is not reached by the read, which stops 3 residues before it; the germline J gene fills it in. The chain recombines TRBV20-1 with TRBJ1-2; 8 nucleotides match TRBD1. In germline, CDR1 is DFQATT, CDR2 SNEGSKA (reference sequence). This CDR3 region has 15 residues. The CDR3 loop reads CSAHLGQGAAKGYTF. The sequenced CDR3 bases are TGCAGTGCCCACTTGGGGCAGGGGGCTGCGAAGGGG.

On this clone: The read falls 3 residues short of the CDR3 end, and the missing part is taken from the germline J gene. The J gene is TRBJ2-2, the V gene TRBV20-1; 9 bases fit TRBD1. The CDR3 contains 14 residues. The J segment lost 3 bases and the V segment lost 5 bases, leaving 4 bases of the junction unmatched. Germline CDR1 and CDR2: DFQATT and SNEGSKA (reference sequence). The CDR3 loop is CSAHDRGDTGELFF. The sequenced part of the CDR3 DNA is TGCAGTGCTCATGACAGGGGGGACACCGGGGAG.

Remarks on this clone: The DNA ends 3 residues before the CDR3 does, and the rest of the CDR3 is filled in from the germline J gene. The chain uses TRBV18 and TRBJ1-2; possible D gene TRBD1, 5 bases. This CDR3 is 15 amino acids long. V lost 3 bases to trimming and J lost 0 bases, with 11 bases between them. CDR1 is KGHSH and CDR2 is LQKENI in the germline V gene. CDR3 amino acids: CASSPTEESNYGYTF. The sequenced CDR3 bases are TGTGCCAGCTCACCGACAGAAGAGTCTAACTATGGC.

The CDR3 is CASSREVGTSGSTNIQYF. Partial CDR3 DNA: TGTGCCAGCAGCCGAGAGGTGGGGACTAGCGGGAGCACAAACATT. The chain couples TRBV4-2 to TRBJ2-4; 14 bases align to TRBD2. The read stops 3 residues short of the end of the CDR3; the missing end is completed from the germline J gene. This CDR3 is 18 amino acids long. CDR1 is LGHNA and CDR2 is YNFKEQ in the germline V gene. Trimming at V came to 4 bases and at J to 6 bases, leaving 11 bases not matched to a gene.

Points on this clone: From the germline J gene comes the end of the CDR3, since the read stops 3 residues before it. The chain recombines TRBV20-1 with TRBJ2-3; 10 bases fit TRBD2. This CDR3 has 14 amino acids. Looked up from germline, CDR1 is DFQATT and CDR2 is SNEGSKA (reference sequence). The CDR3 sequence is CSAREEREGWTQYF. The covered CDR3 bases are TGCAGTGCTAGAGAGGAGCGGGAGGGGTGGACG.

As for this clone: Sequencing ends 3 residues short of the CDR3 end; the germline J gene provides the rest. This chain joins TRBV12-3 or TRBV12-4 and TRBJ2-2; D remains ambiguous. The CDR3 consists of 14 residues. Between the trimmed V and J ends, which lost 2 bases and 3 bases, there was a span of 7 bases. CDR3 in amino acids: CASSLKRHTGELFF. The CDR3 bases that were read are TGTGCCAGCAGTTTAAAGCGCCACACCGGGGAG.

Comments on this clone: Sequencing ends 3 residues short of the CDR3 end; the germline J gene provides the rest. This sequence joins TRBV12-5 and TRBJ2-3; 11 nucleotides line up with TRBD2. This CDR3 region has 18 residues. After removal of 3 bases from V and 3 bases from J, the junction contained 11 bases not matched to a gene. Germline CDR1 reads LGHNT; CDR2 reads FRNRAP. CDR3 protein: CASGFSGGAEIVTDTQYF. Incomplete CDR3 DNA: TGTGCTAGTGGTTTTAGCGGGGGGGCTGAGATTGTAACAGATACG. Using reference TRBV12-5 and TRBJ2-3 for the parts outside the CDR3, the full variable domain is DARVTQTPRHKVTEMGQEVTMRCQPILGHNTVFWYRQTMMQGLELLAYFRNRAPLDDSGMPKDRFSAEMPDATLATLKIQPSEPRDSAVYFCASGFSGGAEIVTDTQYFGPGTRLTVL.

Remarks on this clone: The read ends 3 residues early relative to the CDR3; the germline J gene fills the gap. The chain couples TRBV7-2 to TRBJ2-3; 12 bases map to TRBD2. Germline assignment: CDR1 SGHTA and CDR2 FQGNSA. This CDR3 is 15 amino acids long. After removal of 3 bases from V and 3 bases from J, the junction contained 1 base not matched to a gene. The CDR3: CASSLTSGGTDTQYF. CDR3 DNA (partial): TGTGCCAGCAGCTTGACTAGCGGGGGAACAGATACG.